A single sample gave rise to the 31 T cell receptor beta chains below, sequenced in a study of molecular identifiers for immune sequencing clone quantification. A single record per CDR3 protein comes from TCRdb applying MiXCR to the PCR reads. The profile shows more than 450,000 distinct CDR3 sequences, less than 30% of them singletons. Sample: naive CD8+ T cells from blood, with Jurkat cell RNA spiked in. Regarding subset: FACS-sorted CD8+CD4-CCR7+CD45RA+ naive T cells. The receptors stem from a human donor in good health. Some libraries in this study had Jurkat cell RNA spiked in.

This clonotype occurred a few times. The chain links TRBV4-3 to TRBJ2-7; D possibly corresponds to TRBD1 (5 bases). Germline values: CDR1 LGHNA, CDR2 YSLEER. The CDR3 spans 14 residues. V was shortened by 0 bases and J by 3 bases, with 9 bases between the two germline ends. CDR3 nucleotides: TGCGCCAGCAGCCAAGATTGGGGCTTCTACGAGCAGTACTTC. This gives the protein CASSQDWGFYEQYF.

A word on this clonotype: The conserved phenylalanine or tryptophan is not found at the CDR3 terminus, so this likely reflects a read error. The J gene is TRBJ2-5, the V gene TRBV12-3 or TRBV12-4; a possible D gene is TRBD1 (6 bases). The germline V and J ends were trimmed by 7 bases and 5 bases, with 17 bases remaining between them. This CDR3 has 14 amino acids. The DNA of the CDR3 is TGTGCCAGCAAACCCAACAGGGCAGGCGAGACCCAGTACCTC. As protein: CASKPNRAGETQYL.

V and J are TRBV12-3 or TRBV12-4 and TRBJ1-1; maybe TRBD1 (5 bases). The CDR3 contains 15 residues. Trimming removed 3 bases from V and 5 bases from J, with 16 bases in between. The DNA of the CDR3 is TGTGCCAGCAGTTTTAAGGGGAGCGCGGGGACTGAAGCTTTCTTT. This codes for CASSFKGSAGTEAFF.

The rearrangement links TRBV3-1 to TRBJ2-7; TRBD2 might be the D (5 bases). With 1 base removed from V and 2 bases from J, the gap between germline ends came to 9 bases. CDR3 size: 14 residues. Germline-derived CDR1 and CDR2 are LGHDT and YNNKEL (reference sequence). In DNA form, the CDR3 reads TGTGCCAGCAGCCAAGTGACTAATCCCTACGAGCAGTACTTC. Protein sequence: CASSQVTNPYEQYF.

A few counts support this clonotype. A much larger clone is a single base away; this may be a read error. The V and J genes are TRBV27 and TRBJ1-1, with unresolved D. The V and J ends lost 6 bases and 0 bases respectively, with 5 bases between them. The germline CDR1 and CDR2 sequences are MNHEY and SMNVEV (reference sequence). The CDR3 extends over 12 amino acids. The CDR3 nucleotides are TGTGCCAGCAGCACGGTGAACACTGAAGCTTTCTTT. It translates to CASSTVNTEAFF.

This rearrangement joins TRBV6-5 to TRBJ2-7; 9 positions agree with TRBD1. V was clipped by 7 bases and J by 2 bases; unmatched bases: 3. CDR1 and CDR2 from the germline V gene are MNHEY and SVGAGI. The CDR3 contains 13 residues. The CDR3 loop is CASKDRGAYEQYF. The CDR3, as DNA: TGTGCCAGCAAGGACAGGGGCGCCTACGAGCAGTACTTC.

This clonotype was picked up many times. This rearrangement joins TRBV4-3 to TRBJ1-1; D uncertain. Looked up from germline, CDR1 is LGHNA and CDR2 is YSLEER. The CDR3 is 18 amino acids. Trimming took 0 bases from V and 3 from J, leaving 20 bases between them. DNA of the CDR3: TGCGCCAGCAGCCAAGATCGCCACAATCTCCCCCCTTACACTGAAGCTTTCTTT. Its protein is CASSQDRHNLPPYTEAFF.

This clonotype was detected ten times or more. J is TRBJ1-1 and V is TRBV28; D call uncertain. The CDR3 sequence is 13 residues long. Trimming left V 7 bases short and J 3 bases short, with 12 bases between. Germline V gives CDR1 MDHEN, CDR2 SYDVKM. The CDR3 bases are TGTGCCAGCAACAGTTACGGGTACACTGAAGCTTTCTTT. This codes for CASNSYGYTEAFF.

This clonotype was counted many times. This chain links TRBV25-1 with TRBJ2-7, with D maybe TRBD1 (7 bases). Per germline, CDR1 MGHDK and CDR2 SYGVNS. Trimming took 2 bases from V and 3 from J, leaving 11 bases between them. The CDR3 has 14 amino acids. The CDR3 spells CASSEAGQFYEQYF. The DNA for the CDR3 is TGTGCCAGCAGTGAAGCGGGACAGTTCTACGAGCAGTACTTC.

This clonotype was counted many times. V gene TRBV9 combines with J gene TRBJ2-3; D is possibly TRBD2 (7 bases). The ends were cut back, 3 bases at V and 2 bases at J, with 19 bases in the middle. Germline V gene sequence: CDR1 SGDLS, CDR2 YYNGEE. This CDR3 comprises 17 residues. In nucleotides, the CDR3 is TGTGCCAGCAGCGGACAGGCCTCTAGCGGTCCCACAGATACGCAGTATTTT. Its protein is CASSGQASSGPTDTQYF.

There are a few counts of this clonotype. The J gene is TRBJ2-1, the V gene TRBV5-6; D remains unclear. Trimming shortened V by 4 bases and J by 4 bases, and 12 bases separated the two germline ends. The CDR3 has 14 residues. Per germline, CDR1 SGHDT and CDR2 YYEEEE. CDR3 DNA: TGTGCCAGCAGCCCGGCAACTTGGTACAATGAGCAGTTCTTC. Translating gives CASSPATWYNEQFF.

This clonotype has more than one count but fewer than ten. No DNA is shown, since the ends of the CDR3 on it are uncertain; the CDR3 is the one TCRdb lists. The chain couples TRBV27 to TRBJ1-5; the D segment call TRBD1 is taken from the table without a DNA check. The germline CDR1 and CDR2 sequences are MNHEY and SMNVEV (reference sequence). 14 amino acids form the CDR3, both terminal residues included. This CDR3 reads CASSFSGPGQPQHF.

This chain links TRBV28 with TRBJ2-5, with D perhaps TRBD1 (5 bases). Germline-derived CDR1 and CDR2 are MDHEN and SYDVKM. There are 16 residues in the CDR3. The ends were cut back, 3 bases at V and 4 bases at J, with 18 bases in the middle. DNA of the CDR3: TGTGCCAGCAGTTTTATGGCCCTCCAGGGCGGAGAGACCCAGTACTTC. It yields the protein CASSFMALQGGETQYF.

CDR3 in amino acids: CASSLGLMNTEAFF. CDR3 nucleotide sequence: TGTGCCAGCAGTTTGGGCCTTATGAACACTGAAGCTTTCTTT. The genes are TRBV27 and TRBJ1-1; D ambiguous. The ends were cut back, 3 bases at V and 0 bases at J, with 8 bases in the middle. The length of the CDR3 is 14 residues. Germline V gene sequence: CDR1 MNHEY, CDR2 SMNVEV (reference sequence).

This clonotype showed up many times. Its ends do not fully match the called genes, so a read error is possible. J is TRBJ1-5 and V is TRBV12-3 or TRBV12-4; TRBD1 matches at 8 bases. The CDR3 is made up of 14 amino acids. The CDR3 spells CASSPTGGNQPQHF. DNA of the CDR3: TGCGCCAGCAGCCCGACAGGGGGCAATCAGCCCCAGCATTTT.

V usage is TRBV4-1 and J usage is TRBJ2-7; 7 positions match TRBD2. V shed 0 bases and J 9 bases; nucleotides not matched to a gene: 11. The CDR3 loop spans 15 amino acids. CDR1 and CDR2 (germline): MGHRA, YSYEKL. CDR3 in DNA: TGCGCCAGCAGCCAAGACCCTAGCGGCTTCTCCCGGCAGTACTTC. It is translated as CASSQDPSGFSRQYF.

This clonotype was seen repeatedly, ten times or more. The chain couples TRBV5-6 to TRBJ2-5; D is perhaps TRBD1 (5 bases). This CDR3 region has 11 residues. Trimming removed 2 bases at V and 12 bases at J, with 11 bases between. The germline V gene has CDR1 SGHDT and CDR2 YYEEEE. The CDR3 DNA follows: TGTGCCAGCAGCTTTTCAGGGCGCGAGTACTTC. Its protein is CASSFSGREYF.

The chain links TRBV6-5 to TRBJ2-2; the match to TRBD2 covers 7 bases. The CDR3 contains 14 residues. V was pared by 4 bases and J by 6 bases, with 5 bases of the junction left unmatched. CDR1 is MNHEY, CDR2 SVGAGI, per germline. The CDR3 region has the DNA TGTGCCAGCAGTTCACGGGGGAGGGCCGGGGAGCTGTTTTTT. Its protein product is CASSSRGRAGELFF.

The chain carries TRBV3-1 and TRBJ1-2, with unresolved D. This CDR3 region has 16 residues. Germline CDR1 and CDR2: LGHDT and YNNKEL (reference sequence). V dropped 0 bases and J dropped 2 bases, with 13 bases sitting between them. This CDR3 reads CASSQEPLDTNYGYTF. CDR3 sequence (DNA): TGTGCCAGCAGCCAAGAGCCTCTAGACACCAACTATGGCTACACCTTC.

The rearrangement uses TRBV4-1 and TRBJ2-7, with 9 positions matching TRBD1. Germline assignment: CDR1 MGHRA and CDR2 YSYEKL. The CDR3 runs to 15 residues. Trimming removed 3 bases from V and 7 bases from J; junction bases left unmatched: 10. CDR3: CASSQQTGGTGEQYF. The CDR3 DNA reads TGCGCCAGCAGCCAGCAGACAGGGGGAACGGGTGAGCAGTACTTC.

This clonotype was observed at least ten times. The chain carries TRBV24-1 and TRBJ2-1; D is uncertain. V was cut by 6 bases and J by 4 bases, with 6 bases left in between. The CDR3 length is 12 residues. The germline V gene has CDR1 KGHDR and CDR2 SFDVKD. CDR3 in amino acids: CATSPSYNEQFF. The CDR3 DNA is TGTGCCACCAGTCCCAGTTACAATGAGCAGTTCTTC.

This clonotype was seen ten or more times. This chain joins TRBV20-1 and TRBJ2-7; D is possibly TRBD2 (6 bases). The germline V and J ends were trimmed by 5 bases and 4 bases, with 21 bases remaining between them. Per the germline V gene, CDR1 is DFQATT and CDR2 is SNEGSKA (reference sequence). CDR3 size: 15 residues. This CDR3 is CSAQSGDGSSYEQYF. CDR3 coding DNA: TGCAGTGCTCAGTCGGGAGACGGGAGTTCGTACGAGCAGTACTTC.

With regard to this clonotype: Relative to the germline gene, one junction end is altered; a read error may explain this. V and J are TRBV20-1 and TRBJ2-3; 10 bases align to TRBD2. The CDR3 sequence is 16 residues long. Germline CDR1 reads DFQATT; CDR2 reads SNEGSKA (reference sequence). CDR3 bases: TGCAGTGCTAGAGATCTACTAGCGGGATTGACAGATACGCGGTATTTT. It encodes CSARDLLAGLTDTRYF.

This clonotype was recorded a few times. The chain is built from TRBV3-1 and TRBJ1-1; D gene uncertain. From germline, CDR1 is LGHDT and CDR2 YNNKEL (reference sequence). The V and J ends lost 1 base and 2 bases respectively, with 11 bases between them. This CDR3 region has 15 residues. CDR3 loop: CASSQGGPGNTEAFF. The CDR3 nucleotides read TGTGCCAGCAGCCAAGGCGGTCCGGGCAACACTGAAGCTTTCTTT.

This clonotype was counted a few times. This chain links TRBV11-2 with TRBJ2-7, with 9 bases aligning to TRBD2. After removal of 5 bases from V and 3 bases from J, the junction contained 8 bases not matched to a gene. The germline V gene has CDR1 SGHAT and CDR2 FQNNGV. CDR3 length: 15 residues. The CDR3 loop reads CASSPMTSGYYEQYF. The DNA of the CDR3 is TGTGCCAGCAGCCCAATGACTAGCGGATACTACGAGCAGTACTTC.

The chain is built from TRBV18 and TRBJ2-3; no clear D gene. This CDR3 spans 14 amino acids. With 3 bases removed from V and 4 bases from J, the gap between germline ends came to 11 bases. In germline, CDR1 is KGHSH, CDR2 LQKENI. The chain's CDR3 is CASSPDDLPDTQYF. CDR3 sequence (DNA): TGTGCCAGCTCACCGGACGATTTACCAGATACGCAGTATTTT.

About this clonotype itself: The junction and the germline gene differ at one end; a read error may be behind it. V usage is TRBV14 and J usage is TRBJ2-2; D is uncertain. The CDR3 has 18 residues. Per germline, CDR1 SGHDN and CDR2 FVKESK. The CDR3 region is CASSQELKGLVNAGELFF. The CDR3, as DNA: TGTGCCAGCAGCCAAGAATTAAAGGGTCTAGTGAACGCCGGGGAGCTGTTTTTT.

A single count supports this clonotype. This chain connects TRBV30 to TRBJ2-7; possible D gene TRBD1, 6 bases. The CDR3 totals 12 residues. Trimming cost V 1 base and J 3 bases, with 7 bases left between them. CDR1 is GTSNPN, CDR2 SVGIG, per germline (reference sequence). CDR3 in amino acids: CAWSEGVYEQYF. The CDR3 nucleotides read TGTGCCTGGAGTGAGGGGGTCTACGAGCAGTACTTC.

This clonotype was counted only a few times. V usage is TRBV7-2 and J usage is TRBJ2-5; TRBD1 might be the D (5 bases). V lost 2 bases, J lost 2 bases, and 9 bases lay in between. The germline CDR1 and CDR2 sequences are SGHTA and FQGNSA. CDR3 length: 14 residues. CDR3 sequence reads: CASSLWGLQETQYF. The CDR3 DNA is TGTGCCAGCAGCTTATGGGGCTTACAAGAGACCCAGTACTTC.

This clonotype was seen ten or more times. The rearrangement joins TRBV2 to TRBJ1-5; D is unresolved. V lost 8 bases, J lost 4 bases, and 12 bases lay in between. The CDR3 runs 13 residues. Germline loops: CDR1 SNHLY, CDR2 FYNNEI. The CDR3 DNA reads TGTGCCAGCCCCAAGGGAGGGAATCAGCCCCAGCATTTT. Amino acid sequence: CASPKGGNQPQHF. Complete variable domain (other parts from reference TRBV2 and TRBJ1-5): EPEVTQTPSHQVTQMGQEVILRCVPISNHLYFYWYRQILGQKVEFLVSFYNNEISEKSEIFDDQFSVERPDGSNFTLKIRSTKLEDSAMYFCASPKGGNQPQHFGDGTRLSIL.

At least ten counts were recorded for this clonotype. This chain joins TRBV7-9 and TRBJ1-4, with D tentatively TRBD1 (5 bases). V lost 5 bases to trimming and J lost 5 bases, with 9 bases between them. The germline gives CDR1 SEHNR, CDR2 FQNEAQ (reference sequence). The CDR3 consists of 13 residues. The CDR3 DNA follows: TGTGCCAGCAGCCAGGGACGAAATGAAAAACTGTTTTTT. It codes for CASSQGRNEKLFF.